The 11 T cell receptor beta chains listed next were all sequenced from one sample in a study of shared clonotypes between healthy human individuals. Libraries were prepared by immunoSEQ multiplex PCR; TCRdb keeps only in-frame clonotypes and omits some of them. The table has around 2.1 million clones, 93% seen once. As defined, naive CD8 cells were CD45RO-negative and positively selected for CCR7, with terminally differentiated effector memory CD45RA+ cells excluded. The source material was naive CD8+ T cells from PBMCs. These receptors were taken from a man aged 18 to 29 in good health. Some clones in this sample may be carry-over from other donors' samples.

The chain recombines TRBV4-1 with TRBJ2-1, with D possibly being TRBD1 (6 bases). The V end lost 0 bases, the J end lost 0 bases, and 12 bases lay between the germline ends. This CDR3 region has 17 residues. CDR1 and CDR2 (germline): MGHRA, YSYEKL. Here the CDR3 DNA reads TGCGCCAGCAGCCAAGAAGGGACCAGGGGCTCCTACAATGAGCAGTTCTTC. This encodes CASSQEGTRGSYNEQFF.

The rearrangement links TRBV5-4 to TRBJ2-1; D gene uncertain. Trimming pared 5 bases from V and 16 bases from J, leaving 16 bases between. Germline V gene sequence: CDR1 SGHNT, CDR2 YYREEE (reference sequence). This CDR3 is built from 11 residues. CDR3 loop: CASSSTGPAFF. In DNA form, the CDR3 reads TGTGCCAGCAGTTCGACGGGTCCGGCTTTCTTC.

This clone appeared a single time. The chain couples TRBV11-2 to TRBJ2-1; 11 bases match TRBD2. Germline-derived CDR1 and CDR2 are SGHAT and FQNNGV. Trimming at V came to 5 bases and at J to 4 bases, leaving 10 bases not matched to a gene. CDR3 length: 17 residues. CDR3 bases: TGTGCCAGCAGCATGACTAGCGGGACTCGGCTTTACAATGAGCAGTTCTTC. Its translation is CASSMTSGTRLYNEQFF. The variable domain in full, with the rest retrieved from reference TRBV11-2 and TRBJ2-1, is EAGVAQSPRYKIIEKRQSVAFWCNPISGHATLYWYQQILGQGPKLLIQFQNNGVVDDSQLPKDRFSAERLKGVDSTLKIQPAKLEDSAVYLCASSMTSGTRLYNEQFFGPGTRLTVL.

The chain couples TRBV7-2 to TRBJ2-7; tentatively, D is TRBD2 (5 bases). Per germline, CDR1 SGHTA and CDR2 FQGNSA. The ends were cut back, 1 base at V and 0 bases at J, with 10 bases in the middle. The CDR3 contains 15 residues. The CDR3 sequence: CASSLGVSVSYEQYF. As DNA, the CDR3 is TGTGCCAGCAGCTTAGGCGTTAGCGTCTCCTACGAGCAGTACTTC.

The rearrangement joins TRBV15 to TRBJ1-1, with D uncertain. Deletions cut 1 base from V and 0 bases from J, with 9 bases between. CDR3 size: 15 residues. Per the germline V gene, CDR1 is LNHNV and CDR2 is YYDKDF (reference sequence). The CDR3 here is CATSRVESLNTEAFF. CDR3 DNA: TGTGCCACCAGCAGAGTCGAGAGTTTGAACACTGAAGCTTTCTTT. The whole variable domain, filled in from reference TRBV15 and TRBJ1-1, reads DAMVIQNPRYQVTQFGKPVTLSCSQTLNHNVMYWYQQKSSQAPKLLFHYYDKDFNNEADTPDNFQSRRPNTSFCFLDIRSPGLGDTAMYLCATSRVESLNTEAFFGQGTRLTVV.

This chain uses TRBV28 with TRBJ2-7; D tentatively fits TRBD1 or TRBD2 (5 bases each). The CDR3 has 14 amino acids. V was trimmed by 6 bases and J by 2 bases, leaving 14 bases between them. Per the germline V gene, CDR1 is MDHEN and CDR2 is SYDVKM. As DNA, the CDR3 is TGTGCCAGCAGCGGACCCCGGGGCGCCTACGAGCAGTACTTC. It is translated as CASSGPRGAYEQYF.

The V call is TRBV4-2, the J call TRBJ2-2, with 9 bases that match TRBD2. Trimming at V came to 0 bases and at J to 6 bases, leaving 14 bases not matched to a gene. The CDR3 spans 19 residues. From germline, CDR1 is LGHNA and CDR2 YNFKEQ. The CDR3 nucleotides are TGTGCCAGCAGCCAAGATATAGGGCGAGTAGCGGGAGAACCCGGGGAGCTGTTTTTT. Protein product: CASSQDIGRVAGEPGELFF.

CDR3 sequence (DNA): TGTGCCACCAGCACCTCAGGGTCGCCAGATACGCAGTATTTT. Translated, it gives CATSTSGSPDTQYF. The chain couples TRBV15 to TRBJ2-3; TRBD1 is a possible D gene (5 bases). CDR1 LNHNV and CDR2 YYDKDF come from the germline V gene (reference sequence). V gave up 4 bases and J gave up 4 bases, with 12 bases separating them. The CDR3 consists of 14 residues.

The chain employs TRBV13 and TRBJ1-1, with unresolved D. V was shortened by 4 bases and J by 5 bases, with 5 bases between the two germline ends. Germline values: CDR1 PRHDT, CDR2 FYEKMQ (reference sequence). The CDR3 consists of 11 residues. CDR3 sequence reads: CASSYSTEAFF. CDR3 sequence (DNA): TGTGCCAGCAGCTACTCAACTGAAGCTTTCTTT.

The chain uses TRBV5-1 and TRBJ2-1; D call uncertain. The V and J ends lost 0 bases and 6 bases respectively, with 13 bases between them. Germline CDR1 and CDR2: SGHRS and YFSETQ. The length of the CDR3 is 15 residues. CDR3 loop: CASSLARSPINEQFF. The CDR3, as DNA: TGCGCCAGCAGCTTGGCGCGTAGCCCCATCAATGAGCAGTTCTTC.

The CDR3 region is CASSVALSPDEQFF. The CDR3 DNA sequence: TGTGCCAGCAGCGTAGCACTTTCCCCCGATGAGCAGTTCTTC. The chain is built from TRBV9 and TRBJ2-1; D is unresolved. The CDR3 extends over 14 amino acids. Germline V gene lookup returns CDR1 SGDLS and CDR2 YYNGEE. V lost 0 bases to trimming and J lost 8 bases, with 12 bases between them. The full variable domain, with the rest looked up from reference TRBV9 and TRBJ2-1, is DSGVTQTPKHLITATGQRVTLRCSPRSGDLSVYWYQQSLDQGLQFLIQYYNGEERAKGNILERFSAQQFPDLHSELNLSSLELGDSALYFCASSVALSPDEQFFGPGTRLTVL.